This T cell receptor (beta chain) was obtained from a study of CD8+ T cells in alopecia areata. Study-wide context: Patients received oral tofacitinib, 5 to 10 mg twice daily, for moderate-to-severe alopecia areata.

Treatment: oral pan-JAK inhibitor, 5-10 mg twice daily. The CDR3 is 12 residues long. The germline V gene encodes CDR1 SEHNR and CDR2 FQNEAQ (reference sequence). Between the trimmed V and J ends, which lost 1 base and 9 bases, there was a span of 7 bases. Extraction and reverse transcription of RNA yielded cDNA as the sequencing template. Using immunoSEQ multiplex PCR, the repertoire was profiled, and TCRdb retains in-frame clones only, with some absent. The table includes over 60,000 clones, approximately 44% detected once. This sequence joins TRBV7-9 and TRBJ2-4; unclear D gene. This receptor was obtained from a human donor with alopecia areata. The material was CD8+ T cells sorted from blood, obtained at approximately week 39, from a patient treated with tofacitinib. In nucleotides, the CDR3 is TGTGCCAGCAGCTTAGGGACCGGCATTCAGTACTTC. It codes for CASSLGTGIQYF.